One sample yielded the 24 T cell receptor beta chains listed below, sequenced in a study of identical twins. TCRdb passed the 5' RACE reads through MiXCR, listing each CDR3 protein once. The data show about 340,000 distinct CDR3 sequences, with around 9.7% seen just once and 8.5% to 10% held by the top ten. Input material: naive T cells sorted from blood. Receptors were obtained from a woman in her forties or fifties in good health.

This clonotype occurred a few times. V usage is TRBV7-9 and J usage is TRBJ2-4; D call uncertain. The CDR3 length is 15 residues. Germline values: CDR1 SEHNR, CDR2 FQNEAQ (reference sequence). Trimming took 5 bases from V and 1 from J, leaving 12 bases between them. CDR3 coding DNA: TGTGCCAGCAGCCCTCCGACGGAGGCCAAAAACATTCAGTACTTC. This sequence encodes CASSPPTEAKNIQYF.

This clonotype was detected many times. The chain uses TRBV12-5 and TRBJ2-3, with TRBD2 matching 10 bases. Germline V gene data show CDR1 as LGHNT and CDR2 as FRNRAP. CDR3 length equals 15 residues. V trimming: 3 bases; J trimming: 1 base; junction bases outside the gene matches: 1. CDR3 bases: TGTGCTAGTGGTTTTACTAGCGGGGGCACAGATACGCAGTATTTT. The encoded protein is CASGFTSGGTDTQYF.

Here the CDR3 reads CSVEGTESNYGYTF. The CDR3 bases are TGCAGCGTTGAGGGGACAGAGTCTAACTATGGCTACACCTTC. The V call is TRBV29-1, the J call TRBJ1-2; 7 nucleotides line up with TRBD1. Germline V CDR1 and CDR2: SQVTM, ANQGSEA. Trimming removed 3 bases from V and 0 bases from J; junction bases left unmatched: 4. This CDR3 is built from 14 residues.

With respect to this clonotype: A clone one base away is much larger, so this may be a read error. Written as DNA, the CDR3 is TGTTCCAGCAGTATACGTAGCGGGAGGGCCTTTGAGCAGTTCTTC. It yields the protein CSSSIRSGRAFEQFF. The rearrangement uses TRBV28 and TRBJ2-1, with 11 bases identical to TRBD2. Germline loops: CDR1 MDHEN, CDR2 SYDVKM. The CDR3 spans 15 residues.

This clonotype came up many times. V is TRBV29-1 and J is TRBJ2-7, with 7 bases lining up with TRBD1. Germline-derived CDR1 and CDR2 are SQVTM and ANQGSEA. The V gene end was trimmed by 0 bases and the J gene end by 4 bases; junction bases not matched to a gene: 9. CDR3 length: 15 residues. DNA of the CDR3: TGCAGCGTTGAAGATATCCGGGACAGAGTTTACGAGCAGTACGTC. Its protein is CSVEDIRDRVYEQYV.

The sample holds a few counts of this clonotype. The V call is TRBV24-1, the J call TRBJ2-7, with D perhaps matching TRBD1 (6 bases). V shed 3 bases and J shed 4 bases, with 9 bases lying between them. Germline assignment: CDR1 KGHDR and CDR2 SFDVKD. This CDR3 spans 13 amino acids. The CDR3 sequence: CATSDVQGYEQYV. CDR3 DNA: TGTGCCACCAGTGATGTCCAGGGGTACGAGCAGTACGTC.

This clonotype came up a few times. The V gene is TRBV12-3 or TRBV12-4, the J gene TRBJ2-3; no clear D gene. The CDR3 is 15 amino acids. Trimming stripped 3 bases from V and 1 base from J, with 11 bases between. The CDR3 here is CASSFSPPRTDTQYF. CDR3 bases: TGTGCCAGCAGTTTTTCCCCCCCCCGCACAGATACGCAGTATTTT.

The chain has TRBV4-2 and TRBJ2-2; 7 bases map to TRBD2. Trimming cost V 1 base and J 5 bases; bases outside gene matches: 13. The CDR3 runs to 18 residues. Germline V gives CDR1 LGHNA, CDR2 YNFKEQ. The CDR3 DNA is TGTGCCAGCAGCCAAGTGGCGGGAGTGGTTTTCGGGACCGGGGAGCTGTTTTTT. Protein: CASSQVAGVVFGTGELFF.

This chain joins TRBV5-1 and TRBJ1-3, with 8 bases matching TRBD1. The CDR3 has 15 residues. Germline-derived CDR1 and CDR2 are SGHRS and YFSETQ. The V segment lost 5 bases and the J segment 1 base; nucleotides outside the gene matches: 5. The CDR3 loop is CASRPGGMSGNTIYF. The CDR3 DNA sequence: TGCGCCAGCAGGCCAGGGGGCATGTCTGGAAACACCATATATTTT. The full variable domain, rest sourced from reference TRBV5-1 and TRBJ1-3, is KAGVTQTPRYLIKTRGQQVTLSCSPISGHRSVSWYQQTPGQGLQFLFEYFSETQRNKGNFPGRFSGRQFSNSRSEMNVSTLELGDSALYLCASRPGGMSGNTIYFGEGSWLTVV.

The chain employs TRBV4-1 and TRBJ2-2; no clear D gene. Trimming removed 1 base at V and 4 bases at J, with 7 bases between. Germline V lookup: CDR1 MGHRA, CDR2 YSYEKL. CDR3 length equals 14 residues. The CDR3 DNA follows: TGCGCCAGCAGCCAAGTCCGAACCACCGGGGAGCTGTTTTTT. It codes for CASSQVRTTGELFF.

The chain uses TRBV10-3 and TRBJ1-3; D is possibly TRBD1 (5 bases). The V end was cut by 7 bases, the J end by 4 bases, with 17 bases between. The germline V gene has CDR1 ENHRY and CDR2 SYGVKD. The CDR3 has 15 residues. This CDR3 is CAITSRVSSGNTIYF. In DNA form, the CDR3 reads TGTGCCATCACCTCCAGGGTTTCGTCCGGAAACACCATATATTTT.

The V and J genes are TRBV5-1 and TRBJ2-3; 7 nucleotides align to TRBD1. The V and J ends lost 3 bases and 2 bases, in that order; junction bases with no gene match: 9. CDR3 length equals 16 residues. The germline V gene has CDR1 SGHRS and CDR2 YFSETQ. The CDR3: CASSSARTGITDTQYF. Here the CDR3 DNA reads TGCGCCAGCAGCTCCGCCCGGACAGGAATCACAGATACGCAGTATTTT.

This clonotype turned up a few times. The chain couples TRBV21-1 to TRBJ2-7; the table's D gene call, TRBD1, was not cross checked with the DNA. TRBV21-1 is a recognized pseudogene. CDR3 length: 13 amino acids. The CDR3 nucleotides read TGTGCCAGCAGCAGCCGACAGGGGGGCGAGCAGTACGTC. Amino acid sequence: CASSSRQGGEQYV.

This clonotype turned up a few times. This chain uses TRBV7-9 with TRBJ2-1; D gene unclear. CDR3 size: 13 residues. Trimming shortened V by 3 bases and J by 4 bases, and 7 bases separated the two germline ends. Germline V gene sequence: CDR1 SEHNR, CDR2 FQNEAQ (reference sequence). CDR3 nucleotides: TGTGCCAGCAGCTTCGCGGCTTACAATGAGCAGTTCTTC. Translated: CASSFAAYNEQFF.

This clonotype was observed at least ten times. J is TRBJ2-3 and V is TRBV9, with a weak D call TRBD2 (6 bases). The V end was cut by 2 bases, the J end by 2 bases, with 21 bases between. The CDR3 has 18 residues. Germline V gene data show CDR1 as SGDLS and CDR2 as YYNGEE. The CDR3 DNA sequence: TGTGCCAGCAGCGTGTTCCCCGCTAGCGTCACCTTCACAGATACGCAGTATTTT. Translation: CASSVFPASVTFTDTQYF.

Only a few counts were recorded for this clonotype. J is TRBJ2-7 and V is TRBV5-6, with a possible D match to TRBD2 (6 bases). Deletions cut 0 bases from V and 0 bases from J, with 13 bases between. Germline values: CDR1 SGHDT, CDR2 YYEEEE. The CDR3 contains 16 residues. In nucleotides, the CDR3 is TGTGCCAGCAGCTTGGTCGGCGGGGAAAGCTCCTACGAGCAGTACGTC. It codes for CASSLVGGESSYEQYV.

This clonotype showed up just a few times. The chain is built from TRBV11-2 and TRBJ2-1; no reliable D call. This CDR3 comprises 15 residues. Trimming left V 3 bases short and J 0 bases short, with 9 bases between. The germline V gene encodes CDR1 SGHAT and CDR2 FQNNGV. CDR3 in amino acids: CASSFSLSSYNEQFF. CDR3 sequence (DNA): TGTGCCAGCAGCTTTAGCCTATCCTCCTACAATGAGCAGTTCTTC. Full variable domain (missing parts from reference TRBV11-2 and TRBJ2-1): EAGVAQSPRYKIIEKRQSVAFWCNPISGHATLYWYQQILGQGPKLLIQFQNNGVVDDSQLPKDRFSAERLKGVDSTLKIQPAKLEDSAVYLCASSFSLSSYNEQFFGPGTRLTVL.

The V call is TRBV6-5, the J call TRBJ2-2; D tentatively fits TRBD1 or TRBD2 (6 bases each). Germline V CDR1 and CDR2: MNHEY, SVGAGI. V was shortened by 7 bases and J by 7 bases, with 16 bases between the two germline ends. The CDR3 is made up of 14 amino acids. CDR3 sequence (DNA): TGTGCCAGCATCCCCGAGGGGGGAGGCGGGGAGCTGTTTTTT. Protein: CASIPEGGGGELFF.

In its sample, this clonotype was seen a few times. V usage is TRBV7-2 and J usage is TRBJ2-7, with 7 bases identical to TRBD1. CDR1 and CDR2 (germline): SGHTA, FQGNSA. This CDR3 is 14 amino acids long. V lost 5 bases to trimming and J lost 3 bases; unmatched junction nucleotides: 7. CDR3 region: CASSPGTAYYEQYV. CDR3 coding DNA: TGTGCCAGCAGCCCCGGGACAGCTTACTACGAGCAGTACGTC.

This clonotype has more than one count but fewer than ten. The junction departs from the called germline gene at one end, perhaps through a read error. V is TRBV5-5 and J is TRBJ1-1, with D maybe TRBD1 (6 bases). The CDR3 runs 15 residues. CDR1 is SGHKS, CDR2 YYEKEE, per germline (reference sequence). CDR3 nucleotide sequence: TGTGCCAGCAGCTTTCTGGGAGGACAGATTAGTGGAGTGTTATTT. Residues: CASSFLGGQISGVLF.

This clonotype has just a few counts. The rearrangement joins TRBV7-2 to TRBJ2-7; 8 positions agree with TRBD1. Germline CDR1 and CDR2: SGHTA and FQGNSA. The V gene end was trimmed by 5 bases and the J gene end by 7 bases; junction bases not matched to a gene: 13. CDR3 size: 15 residues. The CDR3 reads CASSLLIGQGVEQYF. The CDR3 bases are TGTGCCAGCAGCCTATTAATTGGACAGGGAGTAGAGCAGTACTTC. The entire variable domain, with the rest obtained from reference TRBV7-2 and TRBJ2-7, is as follows: GAGVSQSPSNKVTEKGKDVELRCDPISGHTALYWYRQSLGQGLEFLIYFQGNSAPDKSGLPSDRFSAERTGGSVSTLTIQRTQQEDSAVYLCASSLLIGQGVEQYFGPGTRLTVT.

The V gene is TRBV20-1, the J gene TRBJ2-5; 8 positions match TRBD2. Germline V CDR1 and CDR2: DFQATT, SNEGSKA (reference sequence). The CDR3 spans 15 residues. V dropped 1 base and J dropped 7; count of bases not matched to a gene: 11. CDR3 coding DNA: TGCAGTGCTAGAGGTCTAGCGGGTCTCGGTGGGACCCAGTACTTC. Its translation: CSARGLAGLGGTQYF.

There are a few counts of this clonotype. This chain connects TRBV29-1 to TRBJ1-1; D remains ambiguous. The CDR3 is 13 amino acids. Deletions cut 6 bases from V and 5 bases from J, with 16 bases between. Per the germline V gene, CDR1 is SQVTM and CDR2 is ANQGSEA. For the CDR3, the DNA is TGCAGCGTCGCTCAAGGGTGGGGAACTGAAGCTTTCTTT. Translated, it gives CSVAQGWGTEAFF.

This clonotype was observed many times. The chain combines TRBV15 with TRBJ2-5; TRBD1 might be the D (6 bases). Trimming cost V 5 bases and J 5 bases, with 12 bases left between them. The germline gives CDR1 LNHNV, CDR2 YYDKDF (reference sequence). The length of the CDR3 is 13 residues. Here the CDR3 reads CATSGGHGETQYF. CDR3 DNA sequence: TGTGCCACCAGCGGGGGACACGGGGAGACCCAGTACTTC.